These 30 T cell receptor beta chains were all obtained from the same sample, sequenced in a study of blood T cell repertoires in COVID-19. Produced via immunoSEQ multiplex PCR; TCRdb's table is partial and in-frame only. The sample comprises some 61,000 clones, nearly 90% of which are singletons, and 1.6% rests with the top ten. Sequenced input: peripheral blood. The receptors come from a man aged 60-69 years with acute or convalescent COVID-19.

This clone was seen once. CDR3 bases: TGCGCCAGCAGCCAAGATACGTCGGGTCAATATAACTATGGCTACACCTTC. As protein: CASSQDTSGQYNYGYTF. The chain has TRBV4-1 and TRBJ1-2; no clear D gene. Between the trimmed V and J ends, which lost 0 bases and 1 base, there was a span of 15 bases. This CDR3 is built from 17 residues. The germline V gene has CDR1 MGHRA and CDR2 YSYEKL.

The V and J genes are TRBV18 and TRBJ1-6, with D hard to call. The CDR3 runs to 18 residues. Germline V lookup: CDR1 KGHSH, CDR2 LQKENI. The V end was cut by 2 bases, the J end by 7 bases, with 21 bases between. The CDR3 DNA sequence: TGTGCCAGCTCACCAATTTCCACATTGGGATCGGGAAATTCACCCCTCCACTTT. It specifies CASSPISTLGSGNSPLHF.

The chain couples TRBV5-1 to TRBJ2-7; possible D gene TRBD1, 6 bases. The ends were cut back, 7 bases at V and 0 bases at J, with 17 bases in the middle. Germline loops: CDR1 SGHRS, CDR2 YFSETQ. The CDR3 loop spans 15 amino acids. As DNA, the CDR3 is TGCGCCAGCGCCGGACAGTTCCATTTCTCCTACGAGCAGTACTTC. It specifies CASAGQFHFSYEQYF.

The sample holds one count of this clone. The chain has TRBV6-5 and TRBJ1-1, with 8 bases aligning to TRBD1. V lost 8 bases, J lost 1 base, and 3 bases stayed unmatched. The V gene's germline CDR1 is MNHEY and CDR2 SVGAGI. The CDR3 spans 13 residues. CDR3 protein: CASRTGSNTEAFF. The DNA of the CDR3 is TGTGCCAGCCGGACAGGGTCGAACACTGAAGCTTTCTTT.

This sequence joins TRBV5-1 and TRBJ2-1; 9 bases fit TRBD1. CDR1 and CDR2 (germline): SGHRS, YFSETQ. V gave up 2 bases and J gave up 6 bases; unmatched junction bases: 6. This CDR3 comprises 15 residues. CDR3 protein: CASSLRTGVINEQFF. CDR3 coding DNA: TGCGCCAGCAGCTTAAGGACAGGGGTTATCAATGAGCAGTTCTTC.

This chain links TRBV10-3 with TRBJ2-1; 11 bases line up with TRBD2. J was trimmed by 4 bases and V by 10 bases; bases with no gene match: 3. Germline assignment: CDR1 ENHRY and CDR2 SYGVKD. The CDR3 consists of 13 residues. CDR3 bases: TGTGCCACCACTAGCGGGAGTTACAATGAGCAGTTCTTC. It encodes CATTSGSYNEQFF.

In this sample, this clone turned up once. The CDR3 region is CASSRGQTGSYNSPLHF. The CDR3 nucleotides are TGTGCCAGCAGCCGAGGACAGACAGGCTCCTATAATTCACCCCTCCACTTT. The genes are TRBV3-1 (or the pseudogene TRBV3-2) and TRBJ1-6, with a tentative D call TRBD1 (6 bases). CDR1 and CDR2 from the germline V gene are LGHDT and YNNKEL (reference sequence). Trimming pared 4 bases from V and 0 bases from J, leaving 13 bases between. The CDR3 sequence is 17 residues long.

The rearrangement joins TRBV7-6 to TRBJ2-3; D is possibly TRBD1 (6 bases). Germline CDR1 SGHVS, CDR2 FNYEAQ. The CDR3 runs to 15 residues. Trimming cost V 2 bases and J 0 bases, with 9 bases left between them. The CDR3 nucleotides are TGTGCCAGCAGCTTACGGACAGCGAGCACAGATACGCAGTATTTT. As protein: CASSLRTASTDTQYF.

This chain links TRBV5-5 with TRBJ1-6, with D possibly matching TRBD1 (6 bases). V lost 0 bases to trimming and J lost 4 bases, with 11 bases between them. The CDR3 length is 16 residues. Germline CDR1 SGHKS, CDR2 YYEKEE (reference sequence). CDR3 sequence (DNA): TGTGCCAGCAGCTTGGCCGGGACATCGTATAATTCACCCCTCCACTTT. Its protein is CASSLAGTSYNSPLHF.

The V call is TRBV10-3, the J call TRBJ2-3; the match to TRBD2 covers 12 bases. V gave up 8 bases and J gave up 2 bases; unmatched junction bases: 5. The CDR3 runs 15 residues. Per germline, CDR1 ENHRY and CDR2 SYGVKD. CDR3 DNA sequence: TGTGCCATCCTTCTAGCGGGGGGGTCCACAGATACGCAGTATTTT. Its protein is CAILLAGGSTDTQYF.

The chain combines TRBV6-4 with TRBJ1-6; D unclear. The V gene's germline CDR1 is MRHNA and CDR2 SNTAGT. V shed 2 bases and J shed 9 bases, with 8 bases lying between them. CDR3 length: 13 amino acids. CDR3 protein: CASSDEVGSPLHF. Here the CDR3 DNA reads TGTGCCAGCAGTGACGAGGTCGGTTCACCCCTCCACTTT.

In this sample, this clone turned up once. CDR3 sequence reads: CASSLTAGPYNEQFF. The CDR3 DNA reads as TGTGCCAGCAGCTTGACGGCAGGGCCCTACAATGAGCAGTTCTTC. The rearrangement joins TRBV7-8 to TRBJ2-1, with D possibly matching TRBD1 (5 bases). The germline CDR1 and CDR2 sequences are SGHVS and FQNEAQ. Deletions cut 3 bases from V and 2 bases from J, with 11 bases between. The CDR3 covers 15 residues.

CDR3 nucleotide sequence: TGTGCCAGTAGTATCCAGGGGCAGTCCAAAAACATTCAGTACTTC. Protein: CASSIQGQSKNIQYF. This rearrangement joins TRBV19 to TRBJ2-4, with a tentative D call TRBD1 (6 bases). The V end was cut by 3 bases, the J end by 2 bases, with 11 bases between. CDR3 length: 15 residues. Germline V lookup: CDR1 LNHDA, CDR2 SQIVND (reference sequence).

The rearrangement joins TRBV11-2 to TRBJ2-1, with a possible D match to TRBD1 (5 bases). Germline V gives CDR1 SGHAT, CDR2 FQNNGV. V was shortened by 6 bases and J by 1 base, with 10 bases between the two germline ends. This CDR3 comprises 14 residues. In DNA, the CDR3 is TGTGCCAGCAGTTTTACAGGTTCCTACAATGAGCAGTTCTTC. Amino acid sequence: CASSFTGSYNEQFF.

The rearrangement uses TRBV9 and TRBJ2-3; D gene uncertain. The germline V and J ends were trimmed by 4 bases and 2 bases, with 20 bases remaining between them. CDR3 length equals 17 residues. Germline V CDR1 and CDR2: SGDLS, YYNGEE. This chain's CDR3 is CASSLLGGLQATDTQYF. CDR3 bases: TGTGCCAGCAGCCTCCTGGGTGGGTTGCAGGCCACAGATACGCAGTATTTT.

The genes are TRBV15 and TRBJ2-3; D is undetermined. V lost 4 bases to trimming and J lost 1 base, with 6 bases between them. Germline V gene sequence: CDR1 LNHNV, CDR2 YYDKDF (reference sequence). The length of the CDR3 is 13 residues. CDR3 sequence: CATSTRGTDTQYF. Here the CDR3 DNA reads TGTGCCACCAGCACAAGAGGCACAGATACGCAGTATTTT.

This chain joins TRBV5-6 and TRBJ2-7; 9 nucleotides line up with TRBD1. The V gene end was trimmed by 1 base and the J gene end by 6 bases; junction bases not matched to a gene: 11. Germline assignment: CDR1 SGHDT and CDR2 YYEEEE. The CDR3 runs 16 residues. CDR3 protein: CASSLFFGTGSAEQYF. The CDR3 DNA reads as TGTGCCAGCAGCTTGTTTTTCGGGACAGGGTCAGCCGAGCAGTACTTC.

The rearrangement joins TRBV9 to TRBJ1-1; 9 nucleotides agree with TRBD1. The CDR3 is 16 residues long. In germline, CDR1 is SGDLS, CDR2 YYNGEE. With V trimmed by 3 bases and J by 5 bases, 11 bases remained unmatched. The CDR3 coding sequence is TGTGCCAGCAGCGCAACTAGAGGACAGGGGAGGACTGAAGCTTTCTTT. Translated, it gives CASSATRGQGRTEAFF.

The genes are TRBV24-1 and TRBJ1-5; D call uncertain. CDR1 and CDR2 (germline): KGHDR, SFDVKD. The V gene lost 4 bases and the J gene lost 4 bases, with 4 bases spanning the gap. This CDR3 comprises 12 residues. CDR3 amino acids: CATSDPNQPQHF. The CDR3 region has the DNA TGTGCCACCAGTGACCCAAATCAGCCCCAGCATTTT.

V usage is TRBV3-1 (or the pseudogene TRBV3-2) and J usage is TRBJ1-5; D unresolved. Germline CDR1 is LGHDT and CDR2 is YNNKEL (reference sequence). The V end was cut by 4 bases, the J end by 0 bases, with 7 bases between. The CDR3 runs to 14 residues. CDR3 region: CASSLGASNQPQHF. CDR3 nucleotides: TGTGCCAGCAGCCTGGGAGCTAGCAATCAGCCCCAGCATTTT.

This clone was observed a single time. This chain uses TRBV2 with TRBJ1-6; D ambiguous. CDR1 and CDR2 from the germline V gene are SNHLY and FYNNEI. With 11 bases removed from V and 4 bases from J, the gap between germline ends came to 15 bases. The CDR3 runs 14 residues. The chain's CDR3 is CAYTEGLYNSPLHF. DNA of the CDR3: TGTGCCTACACCGAGGGTCTTTATAATTCACCCCTCCACTTT.

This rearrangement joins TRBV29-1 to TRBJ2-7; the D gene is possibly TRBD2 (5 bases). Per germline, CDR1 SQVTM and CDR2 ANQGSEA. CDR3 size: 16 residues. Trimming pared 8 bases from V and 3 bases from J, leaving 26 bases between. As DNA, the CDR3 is TGCAGCCCCAAGGGTGGAGGACTGCCTGGTCACTACGAGCAGTACTTC. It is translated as CSPKGGGLPGHYEQYF.

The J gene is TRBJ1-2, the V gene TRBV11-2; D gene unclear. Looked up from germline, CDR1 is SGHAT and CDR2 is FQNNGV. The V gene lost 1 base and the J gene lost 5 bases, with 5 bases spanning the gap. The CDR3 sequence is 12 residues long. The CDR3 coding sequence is TGTGCCAGCAGCTTAGCCACTTATGGCTACACCTTC. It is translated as CASSLATYGYTF. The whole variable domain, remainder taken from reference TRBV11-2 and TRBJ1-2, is EAGVAQSPRYKIIEKRQSVAFWCNPISGHATLYWYQQILGQGPKLLIQFQNNGVVDDSQLPKDRFSAERLKGVDSTLKIQPAKLEDSAVYLCASSLATYGYTFGSGTRLTVV.

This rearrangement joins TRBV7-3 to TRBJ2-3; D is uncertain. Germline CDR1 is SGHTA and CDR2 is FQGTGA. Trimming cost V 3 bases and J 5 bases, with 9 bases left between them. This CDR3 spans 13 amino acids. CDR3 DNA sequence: TGTGCCAGCAGCTTCAGAGCGAAAGATACGCAGTATTTT. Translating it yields CASSFRAKDTQYF.

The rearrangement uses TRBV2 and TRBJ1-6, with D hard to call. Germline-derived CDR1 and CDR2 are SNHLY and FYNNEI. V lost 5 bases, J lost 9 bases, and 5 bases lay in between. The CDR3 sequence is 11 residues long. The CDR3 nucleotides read TGTGCCAGCAGTTATCCTTCACCCCTCCACTTT. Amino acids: CASSYPSPLHF.

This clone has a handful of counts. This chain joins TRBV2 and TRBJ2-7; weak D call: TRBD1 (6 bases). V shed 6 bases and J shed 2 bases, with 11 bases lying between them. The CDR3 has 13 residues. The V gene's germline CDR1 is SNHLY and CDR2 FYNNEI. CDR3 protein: CASRRDTTYEQYF. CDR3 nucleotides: TGTGCCAGCAGACGGGACACGACCTACGAGCAGTACTTC.

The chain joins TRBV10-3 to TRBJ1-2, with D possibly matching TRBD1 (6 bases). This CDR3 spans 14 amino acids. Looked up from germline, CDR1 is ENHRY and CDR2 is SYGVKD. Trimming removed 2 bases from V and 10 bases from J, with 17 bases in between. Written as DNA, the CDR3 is TGTGCCATCAGTGAGCCCCAGGGGCTTATGGCCTACACCTTC. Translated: CAISEPQGLMAYTF.

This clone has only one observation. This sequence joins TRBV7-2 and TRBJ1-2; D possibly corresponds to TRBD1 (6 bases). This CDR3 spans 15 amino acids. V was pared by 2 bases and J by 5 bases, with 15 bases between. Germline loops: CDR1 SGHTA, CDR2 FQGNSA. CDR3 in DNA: TGTGCCAGCAGCTTAATCTTGGGGACAACATATGGCTACACCTTC. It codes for CASSLILGTTYGYTF.

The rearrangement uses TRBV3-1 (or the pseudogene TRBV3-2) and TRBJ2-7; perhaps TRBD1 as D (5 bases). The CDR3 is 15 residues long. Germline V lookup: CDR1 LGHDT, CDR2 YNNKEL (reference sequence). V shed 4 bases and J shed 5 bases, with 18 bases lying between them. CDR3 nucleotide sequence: TGTGCCAGCAGCCGCTCCCCACAGGCAGGGCACGAGCAGTACTTC. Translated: CASSRSPQAGHEQYF.

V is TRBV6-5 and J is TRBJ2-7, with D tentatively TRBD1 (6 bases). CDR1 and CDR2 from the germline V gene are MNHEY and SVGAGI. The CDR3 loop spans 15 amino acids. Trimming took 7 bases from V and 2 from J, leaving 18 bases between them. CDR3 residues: CASTRTRDTAYEQYF. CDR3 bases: TGTGCCAGCACTAGAACCCGGGACACAGCCTACGAGCAGTACTTC.